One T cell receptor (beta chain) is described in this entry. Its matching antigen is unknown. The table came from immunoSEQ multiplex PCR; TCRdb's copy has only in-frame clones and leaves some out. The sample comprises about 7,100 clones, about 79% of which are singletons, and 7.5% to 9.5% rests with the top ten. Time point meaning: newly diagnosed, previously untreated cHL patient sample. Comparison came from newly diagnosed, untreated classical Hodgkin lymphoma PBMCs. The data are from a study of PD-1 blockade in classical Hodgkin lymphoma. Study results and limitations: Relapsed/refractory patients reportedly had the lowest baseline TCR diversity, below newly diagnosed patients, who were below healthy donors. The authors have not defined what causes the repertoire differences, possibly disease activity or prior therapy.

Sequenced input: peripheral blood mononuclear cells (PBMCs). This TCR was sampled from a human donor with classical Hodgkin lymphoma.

The CDR3 loop is CASSLGTSGTQYF. The CDR3 region has the DNA TGTGCCAGCAGCTTGGGTACCTCCGGTACGCAGTATTTT. The rearrangement links TRBV7-3 to TRBJ2-3; D not certain. CDR3 size: 13 residues. The germline V gene encodes CDR1 SGHTA and CDR2 FQGTGA. Trimming took 3 bases from V and 8 from J, leaving 12 bases between them.